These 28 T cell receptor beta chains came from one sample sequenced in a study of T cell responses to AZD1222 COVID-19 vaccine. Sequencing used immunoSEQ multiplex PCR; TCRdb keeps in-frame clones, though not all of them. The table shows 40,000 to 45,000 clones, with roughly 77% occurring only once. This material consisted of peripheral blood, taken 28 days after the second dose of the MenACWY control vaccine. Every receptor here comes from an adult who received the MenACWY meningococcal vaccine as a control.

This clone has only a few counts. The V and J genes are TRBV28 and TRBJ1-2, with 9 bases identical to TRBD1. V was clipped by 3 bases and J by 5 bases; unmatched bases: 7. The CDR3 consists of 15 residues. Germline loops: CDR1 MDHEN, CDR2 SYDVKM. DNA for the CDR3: TGTGCCAGCAGTTTGGGGACAGGGAGAGGGTATGGCTACACCTTC. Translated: CASSLGTGRGYGYTF.

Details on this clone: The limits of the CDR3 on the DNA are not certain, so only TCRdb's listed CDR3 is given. The CDR3 sequence is CASSSSGLAGYSYEQYF. This chain joins TRBV27 and TRBJ2-7; the table gives TRBD2 as D, unverified against the DNA. Germline V CDR1 and CDR2: MNHEY, SMNVEV (reference sequence). 17 amino acids form the CDR3, both terminal residues included.

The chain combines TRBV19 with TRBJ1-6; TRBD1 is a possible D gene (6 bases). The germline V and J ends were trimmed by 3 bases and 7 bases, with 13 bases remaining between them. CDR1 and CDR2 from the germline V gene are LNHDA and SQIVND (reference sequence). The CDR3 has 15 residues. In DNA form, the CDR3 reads TGTGCCAGTAGTATCGGGGGCAGGGGAAATTCACCCCTCCACTTT. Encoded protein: CASSIGGRGNSPLHF.

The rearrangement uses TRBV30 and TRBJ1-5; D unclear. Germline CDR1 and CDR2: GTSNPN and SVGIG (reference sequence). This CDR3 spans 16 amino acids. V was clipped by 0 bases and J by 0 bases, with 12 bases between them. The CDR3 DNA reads TGTGCCTGGAGTGTACGCGGACGGATTAGCAATCAGCCCCAGCATTTT. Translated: CAWSVRGRISNQPQHF.

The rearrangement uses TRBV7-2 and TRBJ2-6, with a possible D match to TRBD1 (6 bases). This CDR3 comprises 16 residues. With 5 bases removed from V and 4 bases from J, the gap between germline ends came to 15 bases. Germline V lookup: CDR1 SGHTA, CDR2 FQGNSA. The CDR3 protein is CASSLTTGTGANVLTF. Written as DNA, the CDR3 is TGTGCCAGCAGCCTGACTACAGGGACCGGGGCCAACGTCCTGACTTTC.

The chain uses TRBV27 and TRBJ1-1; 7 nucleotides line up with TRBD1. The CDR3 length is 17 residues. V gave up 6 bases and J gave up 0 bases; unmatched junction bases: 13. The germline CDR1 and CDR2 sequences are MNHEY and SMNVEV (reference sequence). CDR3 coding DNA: TGTGCCAGCAGCCCCGGGACAGCCATAGACCTGAACACTGAAGCTTTCTTT. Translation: CASSPGTAIDLNTEAFF.

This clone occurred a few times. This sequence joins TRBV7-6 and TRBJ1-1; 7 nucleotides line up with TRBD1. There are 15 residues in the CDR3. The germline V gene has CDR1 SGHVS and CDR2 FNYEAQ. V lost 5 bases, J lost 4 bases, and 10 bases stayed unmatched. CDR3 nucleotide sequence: TGTGCCAGCAGCACAGGGGCCCCCTTGGGCACTGAAGCTTTCTTT. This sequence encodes CASSTGAPLGTEAFF. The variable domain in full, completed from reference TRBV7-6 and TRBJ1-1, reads GAGVSQSPRYKVTKRGQDVALRCDPISGHVSLYWYRQALGQGPEFLTYFNYEAQQDKSGLPNDRFSAERPEGSISTLTIQRTEQRDSAMYRCASSTGAPLGTEAFFGQGTRLTVV.

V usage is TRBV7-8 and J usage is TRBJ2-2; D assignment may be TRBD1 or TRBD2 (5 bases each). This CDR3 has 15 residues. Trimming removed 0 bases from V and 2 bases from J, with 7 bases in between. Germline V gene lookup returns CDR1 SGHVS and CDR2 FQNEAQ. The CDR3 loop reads CASSLAGVNTGELFF. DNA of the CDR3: TGTGCCAGCAGCTTAGCGGGGGTAAACACCGGGGAGCTGTTTTTT.

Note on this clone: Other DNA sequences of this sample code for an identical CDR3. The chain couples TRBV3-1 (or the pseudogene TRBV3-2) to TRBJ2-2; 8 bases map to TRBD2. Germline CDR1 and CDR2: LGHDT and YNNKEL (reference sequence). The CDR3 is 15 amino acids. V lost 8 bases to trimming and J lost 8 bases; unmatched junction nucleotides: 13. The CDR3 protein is CASCSRGGAGGELFF. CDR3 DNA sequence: TGTGCCAGCTGCTCCCGGGGGGGGGCGGGGGGGGAGCTGTTTTTT.

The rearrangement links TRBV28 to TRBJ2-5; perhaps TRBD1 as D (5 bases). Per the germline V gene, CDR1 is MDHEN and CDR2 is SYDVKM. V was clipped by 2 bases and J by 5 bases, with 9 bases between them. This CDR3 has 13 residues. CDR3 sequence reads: CASSLIGAETQYF. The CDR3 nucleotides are TGTGCCAGCAGTTTAATAGGGGCTGAGACCCAGTACTTC.

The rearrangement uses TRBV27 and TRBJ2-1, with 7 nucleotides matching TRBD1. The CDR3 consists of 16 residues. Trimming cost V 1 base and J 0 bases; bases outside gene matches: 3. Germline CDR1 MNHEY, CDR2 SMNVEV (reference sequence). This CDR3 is CASSLWSGGSYNEQFF. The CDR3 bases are TGTGCCAGCAGTTTATGGTCAGGGGGCTCCTACAATGAGCAGTTCTTC.

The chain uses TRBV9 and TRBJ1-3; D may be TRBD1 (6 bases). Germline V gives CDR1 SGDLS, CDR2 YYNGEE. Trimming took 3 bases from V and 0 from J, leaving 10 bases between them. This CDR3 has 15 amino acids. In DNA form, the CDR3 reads TGTGCCAGCAGCGCCCAGGACAGCTCTGGAAACACCATATATTTT. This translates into CASSAQDSSGNTIYF.

CDR3 residues: CATSVRETQYF. In nucleotides, the CDR3 is TGTGCCACCTCGGTTCGAGAGACCCAGTACTTC. The V call is TRBV30, the J call TRBJ2-5; D uncertain. V was clipped by 8 bases and J by 4 bases, with 11 bases between them. This CDR3 has 11 residues. From germline, CDR1 is GTSNPN and CDR2 SVGIG (reference sequence).

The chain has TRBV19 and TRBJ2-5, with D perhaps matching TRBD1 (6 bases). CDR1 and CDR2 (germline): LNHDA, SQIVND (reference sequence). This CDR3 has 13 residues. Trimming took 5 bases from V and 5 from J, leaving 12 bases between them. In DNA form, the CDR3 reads TGTGCCAGTAGTTCCAGGGGCCCGGAGACCCAGTACTTC. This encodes CASSSRGPETQYF.

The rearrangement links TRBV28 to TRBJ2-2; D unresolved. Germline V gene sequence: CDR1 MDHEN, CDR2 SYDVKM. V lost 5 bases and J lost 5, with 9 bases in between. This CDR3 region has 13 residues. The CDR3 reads CASSKSGTGELFF. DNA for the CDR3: TGTGCCAGCAGTAAGAGTGGGACCGGGGAGCTGTTTTTT.

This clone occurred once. CDR3 protein: CASSRQQGSGNTIYF. CDR3 coding DNA: TGTGCCAGTAGTAGACAACAGGGCTCTGGAAACACCATATATTTT. This rearrangement joins TRBV19 to TRBJ1-3; a possible D gene is TRBD1 (6 bases). Germline V gene data show CDR1 as LNHDA and CDR2 as SQIVND (reference sequence). Trimming removed 4 bases at V and 0 bases at J, with 10 bases between. The CDR3 totals 15 residues. Looking up the rest from reference TRBV19 and TRBJ1-3 gives the full variable domain: DGGITQSPKYLFRKEGQNVTLSCEQNLNHDAMYWYRQDPGQGLRLIYYSQIVNDFQKGDIAEGYSVSREKKESFPLTVTSAQKNPTAFYLCASSRQQGSGNTIYFGEGSWLTVV.

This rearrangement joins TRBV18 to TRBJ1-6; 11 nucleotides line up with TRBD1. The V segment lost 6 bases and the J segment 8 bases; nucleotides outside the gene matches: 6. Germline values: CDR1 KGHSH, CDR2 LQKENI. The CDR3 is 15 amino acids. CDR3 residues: CASSGDRGYDSPLHF. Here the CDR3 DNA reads TGTGCCAGCTCCGGGGACAGGGGGTACGATTCACCCCTCCACTTT.

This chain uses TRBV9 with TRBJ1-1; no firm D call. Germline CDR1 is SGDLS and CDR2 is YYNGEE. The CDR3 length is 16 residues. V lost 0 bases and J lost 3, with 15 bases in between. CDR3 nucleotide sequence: TGTGCCAGCAGCGTAGCGATCCGGGAGGGTGACACTGAAGCTTTCTTT. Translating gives CASSVAIREGDTEAFF.

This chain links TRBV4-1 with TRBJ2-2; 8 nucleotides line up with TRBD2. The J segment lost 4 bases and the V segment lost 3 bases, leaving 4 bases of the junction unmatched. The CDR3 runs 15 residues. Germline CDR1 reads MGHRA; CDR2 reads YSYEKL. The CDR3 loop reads CASSHAGGRTGELFF. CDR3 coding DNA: TGCGCCAGCAGCCATGCGGGAGGTCGCACCGGGGAGCTGTTTTTT.

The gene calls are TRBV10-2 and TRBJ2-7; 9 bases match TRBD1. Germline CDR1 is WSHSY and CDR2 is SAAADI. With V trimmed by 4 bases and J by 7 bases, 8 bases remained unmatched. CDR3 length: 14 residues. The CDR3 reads CASSVQQGAGEQYF. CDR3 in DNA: TGCGCCAGCAGTGTGCAACAGGGGGCTGGTGAGCAGTACTTC.

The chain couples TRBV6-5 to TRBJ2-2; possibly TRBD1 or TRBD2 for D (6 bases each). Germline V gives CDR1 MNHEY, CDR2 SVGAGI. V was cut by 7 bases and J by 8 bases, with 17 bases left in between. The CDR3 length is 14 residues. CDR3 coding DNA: TGTGCCAGCACCTCGGGGGCTAGGATAGGGGAGCTGTTTTTT. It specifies CASTSGARIGELFF.

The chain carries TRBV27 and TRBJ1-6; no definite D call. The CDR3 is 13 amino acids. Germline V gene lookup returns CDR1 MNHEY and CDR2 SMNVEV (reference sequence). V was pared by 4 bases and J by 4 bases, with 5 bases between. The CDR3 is CASSSVYNSPLHF. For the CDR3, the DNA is TGTGCCAGCAGTTCGGTTTATAATTCACCCCTCCACTTT.

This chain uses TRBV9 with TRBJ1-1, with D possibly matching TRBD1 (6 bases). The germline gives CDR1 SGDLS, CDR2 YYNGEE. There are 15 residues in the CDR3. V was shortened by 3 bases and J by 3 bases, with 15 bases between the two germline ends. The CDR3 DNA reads TGTGCCAGCAGCGATACACAGGGAAGGGACACTGAAGCTTTCTTT. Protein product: CASSDTQGRDTEAFF.

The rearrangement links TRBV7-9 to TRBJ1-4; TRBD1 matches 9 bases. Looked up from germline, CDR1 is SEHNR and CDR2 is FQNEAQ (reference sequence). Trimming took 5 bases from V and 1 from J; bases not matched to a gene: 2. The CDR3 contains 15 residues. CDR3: CASSATGGTNEKLFF. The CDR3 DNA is TGTGCCAGCAGCGCGACAGGGGGAACTAATGAAAAACTGTTTTTT.

CDR3 sequence: CASSASGNHEQYF. The CDR3 nucleotides are TGTGCCAGCAGCGCGAGCGGGAACCACGAGCAGTACTTC. The genes are TRBV7-9 and TRBJ2-7; the match to TRBD2 covers 7 bases. V was clipped by 5 bases and J by 5 bases; unmatched bases: 6. The CDR3 has 13 amino acids. In germline, CDR1 is SEHNR, CDR2 FQNEAQ (reference sequence).

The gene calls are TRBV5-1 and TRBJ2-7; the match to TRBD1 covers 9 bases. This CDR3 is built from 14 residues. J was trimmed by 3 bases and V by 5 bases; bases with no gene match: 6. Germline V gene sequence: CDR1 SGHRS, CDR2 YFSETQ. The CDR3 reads CASRMPGQGYEQYF. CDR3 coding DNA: TGCGCCAGCAGAATGCCGGGACAGGGCTACGAGCAGTACTTC.

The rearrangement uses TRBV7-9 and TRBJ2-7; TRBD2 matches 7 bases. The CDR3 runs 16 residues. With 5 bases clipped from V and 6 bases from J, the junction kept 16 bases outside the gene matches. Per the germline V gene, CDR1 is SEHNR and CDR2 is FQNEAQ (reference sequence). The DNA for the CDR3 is TGTGCCAGCAGCCCCCGGACCGGAGGGACTACGATCGAGCAGTACTTC. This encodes CASSPRTGGTTIEQYF.

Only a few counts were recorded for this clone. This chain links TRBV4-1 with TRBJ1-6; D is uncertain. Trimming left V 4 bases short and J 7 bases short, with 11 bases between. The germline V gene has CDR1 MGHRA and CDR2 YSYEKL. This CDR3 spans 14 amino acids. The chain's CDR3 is CASSLYNQNSPLHF. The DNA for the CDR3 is TGCGCCAGCAGCCTATATAACCAGAATTCACCCCTCCACTTT.